This entry describes one T cell receptor beta chain. Both blood RNA, taken from unsorted whole blood, and germline DNA were extracted. Germline assignment: CDR1 SEHNR and CDR2 FQNEAQ (reference sequence). Trimming took 3 bases from V and 12 from J, leaving 11 bases between them. CDR3 length equals 11 residues. This record comes from a study of tumor-infiltrating lymphocytes in primary liver carcinoma. Constant-region priming of 500 ng total RNA yielded TCR beta cDNA. What produced the TCR beta libraries was three nested multiplex PCR rounds using slightly modified ARM-PCR. Both of the initial two PCR rounds ran for 10 cycles and employed TRBV1-TRBV30 forward primers alongside a C-beta reverse primer. TCRdb redid the calling of the multiplex PCR reads with MiXCR, one entry per CDR3 protein. There are hundreds of thousands of distinct CDR3 sequences in the sample; roughly three fifths occur only once, and over 15% lies in the top ten.

The sequencing sample was made of peripheral blood. The sequence was obtained from a woman in her 30s with primary liver carcinoma and hepatitis B virus infection. The V gene is TRBV7-9, the J gene TRBJ1-1, with D perhaps matching TRBD1 (5 bases). The DNA for the CDR3 is TGTGCCAGCAGCTTGAAGGGGAGAACTTTCTTT. Amino acids: CASSLKGRTFF.